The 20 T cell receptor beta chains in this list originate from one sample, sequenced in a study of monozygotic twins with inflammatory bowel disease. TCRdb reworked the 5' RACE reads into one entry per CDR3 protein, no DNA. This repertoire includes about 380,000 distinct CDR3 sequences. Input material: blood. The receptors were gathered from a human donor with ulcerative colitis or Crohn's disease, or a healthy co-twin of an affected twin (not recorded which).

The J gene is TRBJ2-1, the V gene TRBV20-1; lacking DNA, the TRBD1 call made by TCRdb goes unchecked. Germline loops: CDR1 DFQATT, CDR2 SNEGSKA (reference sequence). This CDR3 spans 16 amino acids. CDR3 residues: CSAREGRDGENNEQFF.

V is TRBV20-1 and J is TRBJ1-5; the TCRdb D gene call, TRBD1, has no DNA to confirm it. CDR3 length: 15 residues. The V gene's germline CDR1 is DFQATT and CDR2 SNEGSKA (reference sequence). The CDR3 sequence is CSAMERGNSNQPQHF.

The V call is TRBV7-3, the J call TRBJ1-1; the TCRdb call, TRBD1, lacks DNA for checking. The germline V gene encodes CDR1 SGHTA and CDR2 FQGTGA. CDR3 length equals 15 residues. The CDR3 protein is CASSLMGRGDTEAFF.

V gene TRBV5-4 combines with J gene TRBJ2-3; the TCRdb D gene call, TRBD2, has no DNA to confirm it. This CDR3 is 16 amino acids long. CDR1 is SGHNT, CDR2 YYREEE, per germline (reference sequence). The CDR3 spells CASSFRLAGGLDPQYF.

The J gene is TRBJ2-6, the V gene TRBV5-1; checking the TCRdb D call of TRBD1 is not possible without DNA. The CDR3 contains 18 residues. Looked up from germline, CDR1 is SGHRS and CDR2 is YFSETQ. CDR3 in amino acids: CASSLARQSSSGANVLTF.

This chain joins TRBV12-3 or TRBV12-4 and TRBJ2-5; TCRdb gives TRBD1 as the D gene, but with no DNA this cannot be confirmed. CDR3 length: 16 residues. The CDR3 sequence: CASSLLGTGKKETQYF.

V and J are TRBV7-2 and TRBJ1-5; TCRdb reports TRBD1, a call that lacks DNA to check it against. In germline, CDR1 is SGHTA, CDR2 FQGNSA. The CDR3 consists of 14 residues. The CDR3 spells CASSSDRGYQPQHF.

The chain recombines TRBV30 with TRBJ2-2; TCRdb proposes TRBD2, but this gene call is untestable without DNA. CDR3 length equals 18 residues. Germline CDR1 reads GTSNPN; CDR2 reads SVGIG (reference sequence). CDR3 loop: CAWTGLAGLEMNTGELFF.

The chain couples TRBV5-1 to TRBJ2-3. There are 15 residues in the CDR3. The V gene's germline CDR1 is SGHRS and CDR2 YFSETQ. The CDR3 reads CASRLGNGGTDTQYF.

The CDR3 region is CASSDSGTSGGADTQYF. The genes are TRBV6-4 and TRBJ2-3; TCRdb's D call, TRBD2, is unchecked because there is no DNA. Germline V gene lookup returns CDR1 MRHNA and CDR2 SNTAGT. The length of the CDR3 is 17 residues.

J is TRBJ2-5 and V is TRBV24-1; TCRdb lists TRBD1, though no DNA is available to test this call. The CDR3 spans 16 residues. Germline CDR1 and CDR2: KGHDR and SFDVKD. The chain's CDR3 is CATSDRGQGARETQYF.

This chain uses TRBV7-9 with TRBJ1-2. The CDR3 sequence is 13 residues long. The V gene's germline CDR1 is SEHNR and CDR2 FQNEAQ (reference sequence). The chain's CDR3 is CASSLAQRYGYTF.

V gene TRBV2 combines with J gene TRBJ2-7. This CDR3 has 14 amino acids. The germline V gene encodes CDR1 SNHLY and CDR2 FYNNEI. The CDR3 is CASSKGVASYEQYF.

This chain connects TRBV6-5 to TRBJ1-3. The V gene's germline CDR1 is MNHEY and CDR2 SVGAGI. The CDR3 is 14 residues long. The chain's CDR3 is CASSYGGSGNTIYF.

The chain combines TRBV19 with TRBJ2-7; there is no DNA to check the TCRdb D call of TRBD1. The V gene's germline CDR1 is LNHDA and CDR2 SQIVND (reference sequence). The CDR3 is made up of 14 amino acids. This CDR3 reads CASRDRITSYEQYF.

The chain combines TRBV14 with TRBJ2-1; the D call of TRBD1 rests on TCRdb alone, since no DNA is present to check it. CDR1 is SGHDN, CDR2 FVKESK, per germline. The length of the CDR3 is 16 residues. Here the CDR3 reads CASSPGHNRSYNEQFF.

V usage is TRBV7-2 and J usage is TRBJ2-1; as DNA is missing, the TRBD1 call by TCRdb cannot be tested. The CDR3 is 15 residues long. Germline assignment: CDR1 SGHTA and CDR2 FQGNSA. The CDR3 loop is CASSFGQGIYNEQFF.

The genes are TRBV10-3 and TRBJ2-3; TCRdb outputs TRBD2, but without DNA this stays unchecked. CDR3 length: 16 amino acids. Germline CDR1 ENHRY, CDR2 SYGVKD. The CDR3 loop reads CAIRGSSGVSTDTQYF.

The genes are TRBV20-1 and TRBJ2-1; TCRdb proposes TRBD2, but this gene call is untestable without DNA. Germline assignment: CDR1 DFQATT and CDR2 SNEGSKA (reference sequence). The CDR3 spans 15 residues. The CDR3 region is CSAQTSGGHYNEQFF.

The CDR3 loop is CASSYQQGQETQYF. The gene calls are TRBV7-2 and TRBJ2-5; as DNA is missing, the TRBD1 call by TCRdb cannot be tested. The germline V gene encodes CDR1 SGHTA and CDR2 FQGNSA. The CDR3 extends over 14 amino acids.